The entry below gives a single T cell receptor (beta chain) sequence along with its context. What it binds is not known. The PCR contained 60 Vbeta and 13 Jbeta primers. Produced via immunoSEQ multiplex PCR; TCRdb's table is partial and in-frame only. The table includes about 190,000 clones, around 83% detected once. The data stem from a study of cytomegalovirus exposure and HLA in healthy donors. Study conclusions and caveats: Prior analysis indicated that the majority of TCR beta V segments exhibited productivity approximately 87% or approximately 30% of the time.

From germline, CDR1 is SGHKS and CDR2 YYEKEE (reference sequence). The CDR3 spans 14 residues. Trimming cost V 0 bases and J 7 bases, with 14 bases left between them. The V and J genes are TRBV5-5 and TRBJ2-7, with D possibly TRBD1 on 5 matching bases. The specimen sequenced was PBMCs. The sequence was obtained from a man between 35 and 55 years old in good health and CMV-seropositive. In nucleotides, the CDR3 is TGTGCCAGCAGCTTGGCCCGCCAGGGCCCTGAGCAGTACTTC. It yields the protein CASSLARQGPEQYF.